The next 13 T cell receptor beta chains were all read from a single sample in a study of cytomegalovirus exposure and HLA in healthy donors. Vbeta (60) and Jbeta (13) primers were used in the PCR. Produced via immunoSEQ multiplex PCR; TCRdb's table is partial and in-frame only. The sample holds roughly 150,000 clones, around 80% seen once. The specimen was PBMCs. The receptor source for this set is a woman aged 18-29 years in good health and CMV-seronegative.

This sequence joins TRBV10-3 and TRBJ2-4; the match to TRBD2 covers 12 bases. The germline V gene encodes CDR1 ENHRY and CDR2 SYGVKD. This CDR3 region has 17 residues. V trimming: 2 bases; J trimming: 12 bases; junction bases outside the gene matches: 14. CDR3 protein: CAISEPLPGLAGSSQYF. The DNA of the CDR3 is TGTGCCATCAGTGAGCCACTCCCCGGACTAGCGGGGAGCAGTCAGTACTTC.

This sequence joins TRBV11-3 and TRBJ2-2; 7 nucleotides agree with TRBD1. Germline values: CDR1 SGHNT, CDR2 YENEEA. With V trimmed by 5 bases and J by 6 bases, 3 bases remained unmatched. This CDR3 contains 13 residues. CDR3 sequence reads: CASSRQGPGELFF. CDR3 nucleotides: TGTGCCAGCAGCCGACAGGGTCCCGGGGAGCTGTTTTTT.

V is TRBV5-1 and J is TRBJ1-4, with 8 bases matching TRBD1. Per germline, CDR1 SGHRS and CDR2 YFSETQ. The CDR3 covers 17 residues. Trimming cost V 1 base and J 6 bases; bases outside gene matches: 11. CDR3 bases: TGCGCCAGCAGCTTGTCCGGACAGGGAAGAATGTATGAAAAACTGTTTTTT. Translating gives CASSLSGQGRMYEKLFF.

Written as DNA, the CDR3 is TGTGCCAGCAGCCTTCTGGCGTCCAGCGGGGGGAGCTCCTACAATGAGCAGTTCTTC. This codes for CASSLLASSGGSSYNEQFF. This rearrangement joins TRBV5-4 to TRBJ2-1, with 9 bases fitting TRBD2. The CDR3 covers 19 residues. The V gene end was trimmed by 4 bases and the J gene end by 0 bases; junction bases not matched to a gene: 14. Looked up from germline, CDR1 is SGHNT and CDR2 is YYREEE (reference sequence).

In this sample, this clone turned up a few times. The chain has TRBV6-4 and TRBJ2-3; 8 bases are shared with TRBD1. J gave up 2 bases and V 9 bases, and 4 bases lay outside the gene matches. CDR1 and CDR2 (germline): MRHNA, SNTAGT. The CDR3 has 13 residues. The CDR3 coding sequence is TGTGCCAGTGGGACAGGCCACACAGATACGCAGTATTTT. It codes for CASGTGHTDTQYF.

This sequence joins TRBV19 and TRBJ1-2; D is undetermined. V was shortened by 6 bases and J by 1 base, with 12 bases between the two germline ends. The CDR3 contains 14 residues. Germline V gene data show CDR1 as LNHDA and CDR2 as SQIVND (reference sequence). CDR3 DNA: TGTGCCAGTAGAGTGGCGGGCTTTAACTATGGCTACACCTTC. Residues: CASRVAGFNYGYTF.

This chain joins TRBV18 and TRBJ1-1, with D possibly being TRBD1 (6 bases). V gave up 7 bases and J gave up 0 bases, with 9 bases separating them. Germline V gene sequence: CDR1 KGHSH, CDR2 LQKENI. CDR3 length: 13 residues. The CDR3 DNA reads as TGTGCCAGCTTAGGACAGATGAACACTGAAGCTTTCTTT. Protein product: CASLGQMNTEAFF.

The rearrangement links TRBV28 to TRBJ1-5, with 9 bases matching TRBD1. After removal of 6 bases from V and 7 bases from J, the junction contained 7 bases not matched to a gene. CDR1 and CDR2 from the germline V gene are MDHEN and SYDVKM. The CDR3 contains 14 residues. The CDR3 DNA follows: TGTGCCAGCAGGGTGACAGGGGGGATACAGCCCCAGCATTTT. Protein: CASRVTGGIQPQHF.

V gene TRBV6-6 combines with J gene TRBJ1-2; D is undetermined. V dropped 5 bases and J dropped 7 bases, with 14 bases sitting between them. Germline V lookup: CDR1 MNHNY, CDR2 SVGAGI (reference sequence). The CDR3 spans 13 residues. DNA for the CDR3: TGTGCCAGCAGTCCCTCGGGAAATCCTGGCTACACCTTC. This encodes CASSPSGNPGYTF.

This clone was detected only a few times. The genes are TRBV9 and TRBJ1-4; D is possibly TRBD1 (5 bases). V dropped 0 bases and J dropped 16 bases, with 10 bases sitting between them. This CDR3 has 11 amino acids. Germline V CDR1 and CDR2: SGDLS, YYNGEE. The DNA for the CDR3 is TGTGCCAGCAGCGTAGAGGGGTCTGGGTTTTTT. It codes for CASSVEGSGFF.

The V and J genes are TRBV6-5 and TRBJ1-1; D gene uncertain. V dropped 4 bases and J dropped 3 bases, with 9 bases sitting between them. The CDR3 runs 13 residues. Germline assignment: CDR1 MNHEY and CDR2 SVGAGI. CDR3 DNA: TGTGCCAGCAGTTGGGTTGGAGACACTGAAGCTTTCTTT. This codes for CASSWVGDTEAFF.

As DNA, the CDR3 is TGTGCCAGCAGCGCTCGACAGTGGGGCGAGCTGTTTTTT. It translates to CASSARQWGELFF. V gene TRBV7-2 combines with J gene TRBJ2-2; perhaps TRBD1 as D (5 bases). Trimming shortened V by 5 bases and J by 11 bases, and 15 bases separated the two germline ends. The CDR3 is 13 amino acids. Germline assignment: CDR1 SGHTA and CDR2 FQGNSA.

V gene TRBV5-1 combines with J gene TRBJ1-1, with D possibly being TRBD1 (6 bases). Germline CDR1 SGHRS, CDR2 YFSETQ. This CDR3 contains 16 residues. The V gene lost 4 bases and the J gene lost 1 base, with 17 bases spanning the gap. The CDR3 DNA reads TGCGCCAGCAGCCGGCGGCCCGGGACATCGAACACTGAAGCTTTCTTT. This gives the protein CASSRRPGTSNTEAFF.